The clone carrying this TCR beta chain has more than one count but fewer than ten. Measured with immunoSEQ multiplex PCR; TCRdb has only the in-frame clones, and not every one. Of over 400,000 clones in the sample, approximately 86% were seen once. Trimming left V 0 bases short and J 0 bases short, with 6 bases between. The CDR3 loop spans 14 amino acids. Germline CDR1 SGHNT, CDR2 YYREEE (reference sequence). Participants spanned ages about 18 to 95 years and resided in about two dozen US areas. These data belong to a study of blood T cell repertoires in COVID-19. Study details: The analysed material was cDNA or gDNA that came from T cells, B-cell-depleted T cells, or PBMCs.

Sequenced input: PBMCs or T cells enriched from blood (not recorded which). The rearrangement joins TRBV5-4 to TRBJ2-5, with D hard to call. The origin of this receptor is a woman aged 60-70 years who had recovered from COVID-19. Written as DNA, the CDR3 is TGTGCCAGCAGCTTGGATAACAACCAAGAGACCCAGTACTTC. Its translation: CASSLDNNQETQYF.